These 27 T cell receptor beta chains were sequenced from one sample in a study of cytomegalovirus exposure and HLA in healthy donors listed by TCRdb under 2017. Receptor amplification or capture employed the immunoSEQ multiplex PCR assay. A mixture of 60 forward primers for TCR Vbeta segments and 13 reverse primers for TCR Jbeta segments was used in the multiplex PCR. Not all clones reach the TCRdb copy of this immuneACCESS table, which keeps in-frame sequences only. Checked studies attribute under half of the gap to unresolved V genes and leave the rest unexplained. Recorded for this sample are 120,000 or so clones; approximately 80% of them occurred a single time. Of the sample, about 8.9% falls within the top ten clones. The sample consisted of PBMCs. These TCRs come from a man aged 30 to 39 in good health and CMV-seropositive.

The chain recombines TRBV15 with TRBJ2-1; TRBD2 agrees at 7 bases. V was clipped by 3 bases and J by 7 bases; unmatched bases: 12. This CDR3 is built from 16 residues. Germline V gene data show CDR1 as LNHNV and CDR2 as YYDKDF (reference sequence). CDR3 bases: TGTGCCACCAGCAGTTCCCGGGGGGTCCTTATAAATGAGCAGTTCTTC. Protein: CATSSSRGVLINEQFF.

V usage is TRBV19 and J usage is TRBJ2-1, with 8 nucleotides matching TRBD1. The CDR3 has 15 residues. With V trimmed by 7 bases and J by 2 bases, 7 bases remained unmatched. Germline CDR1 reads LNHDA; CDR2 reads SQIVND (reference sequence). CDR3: CASTPDRGPYNEQFF. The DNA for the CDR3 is TGTGCCAGTACCCCTGACAGGGGACCCTACAATGAGCAGTTCTTC.

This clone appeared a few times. In nucleotides, the CDR3 is TGCGCCAGCAGTGAGTCGGCTAGCGGGGGTAATGAGCAGTTCTTC. Its protein product is CASSESASGGNEQFF. This sequence joins TRBV10-2 and TRBJ2-1, with 10 bases identical to TRBD2. Germline CDR1 reads WSHSY; CDR2 reads SAAADI. CDR3 size: 15 residues. V lost 0 bases and J lost 7; bases outside the gene matches: 3.

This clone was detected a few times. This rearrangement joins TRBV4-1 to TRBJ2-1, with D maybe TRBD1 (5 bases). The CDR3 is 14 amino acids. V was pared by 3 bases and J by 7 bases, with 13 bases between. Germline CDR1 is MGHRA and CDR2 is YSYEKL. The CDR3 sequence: CASSHTRSGNEQFF. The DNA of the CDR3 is TGCGCCAGCAGCCACACCCGGTCAGGGAATGAGCAGTTCTTC.

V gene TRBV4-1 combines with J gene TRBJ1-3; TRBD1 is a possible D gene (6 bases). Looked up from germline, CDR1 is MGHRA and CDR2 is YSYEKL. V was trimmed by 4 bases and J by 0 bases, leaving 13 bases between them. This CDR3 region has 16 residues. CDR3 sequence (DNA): TGCGCCAGCAGCCGAGCGGGACAAAACTCTGGAAACACCATATATTTT. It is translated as CASSRAGQNSGNTIYF.

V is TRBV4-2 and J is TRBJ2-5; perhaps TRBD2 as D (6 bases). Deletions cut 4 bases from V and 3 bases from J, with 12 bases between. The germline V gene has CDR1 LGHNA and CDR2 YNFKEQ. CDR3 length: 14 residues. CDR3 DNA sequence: TGTGCCAGCAGCCGGGACTTTAGAGAAGAGACCCAGTACTTC. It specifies CASSRDFREETQYF.

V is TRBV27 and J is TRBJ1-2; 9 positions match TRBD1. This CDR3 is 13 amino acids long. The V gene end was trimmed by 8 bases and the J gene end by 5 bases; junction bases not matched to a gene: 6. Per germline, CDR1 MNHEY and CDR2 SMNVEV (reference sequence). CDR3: CASAGQGLYGYTF. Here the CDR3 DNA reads TGTGCCAGCGCTGGACAGGGGTTATATGGCTACACCTTC.

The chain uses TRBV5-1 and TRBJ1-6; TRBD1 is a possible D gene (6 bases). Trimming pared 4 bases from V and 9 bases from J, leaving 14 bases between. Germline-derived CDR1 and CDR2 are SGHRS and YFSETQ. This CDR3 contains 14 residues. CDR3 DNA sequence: TGCGCCAGCAGCCTACGGGCACAGGGTTCACCCCTCCACTTT. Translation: CASSLRAQGSPLHF.

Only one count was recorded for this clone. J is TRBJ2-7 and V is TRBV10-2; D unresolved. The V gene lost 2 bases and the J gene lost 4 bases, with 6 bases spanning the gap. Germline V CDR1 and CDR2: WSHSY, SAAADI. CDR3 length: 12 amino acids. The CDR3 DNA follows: TGCGCCAGCAGTGAGGGTAGTTACGAGCAGTACTTC. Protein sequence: CASSEGSYEQYF.

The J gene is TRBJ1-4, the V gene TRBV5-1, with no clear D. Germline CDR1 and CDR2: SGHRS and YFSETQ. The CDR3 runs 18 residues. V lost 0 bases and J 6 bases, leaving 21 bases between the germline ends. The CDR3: CASSLGKGGLGPDEKLFF. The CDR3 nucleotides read TGCGCCAGCAGCTTGGGTAAGGGAGGGCTTGGGCCCGATGAAAAACTGTTTTTT.

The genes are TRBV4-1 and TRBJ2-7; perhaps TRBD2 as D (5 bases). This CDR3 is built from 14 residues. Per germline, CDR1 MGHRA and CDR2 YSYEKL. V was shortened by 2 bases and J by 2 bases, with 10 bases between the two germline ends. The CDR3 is CASSQTGLTYEQYF. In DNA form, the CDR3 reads TGCGCCAGCAGCCAAACCGGACTGACCTACGAGCAGTACTTC.

The CDR3: CASSESGQTNEKLFF. The CDR3 DNA reads TGTGCCAGCAGTGAATCCGGACAGACTAATGAAAAACTGTTTTTT. The genes are TRBV2 and TRBJ1-4, with D perhaps matching TRBD1 (6 bases). The CDR3 spans 15 residues. Trimming shortened V by 2 bases and J by 2 bases, and 9 bases separated the two germline ends. Germline-derived CDR1 and CDR2 are SNHLY and FYNNEI. Based on the CDR3 plus reference TRBV2 and TRBJ1-4, the full variable domain is EPEVTQTPSHQVTQMGQEVILRCVPISNHLYFYWYRQILGQKVEFLVSFYNNEISEKSEIFDDQFSVERPDGSNFTLKIRSTKLEDSAMYFCASSESGQTNEKLFFGSGTQLSVL.

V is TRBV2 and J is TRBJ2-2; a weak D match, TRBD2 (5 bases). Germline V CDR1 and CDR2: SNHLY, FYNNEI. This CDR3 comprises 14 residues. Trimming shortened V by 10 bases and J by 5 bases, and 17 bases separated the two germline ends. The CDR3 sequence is CATSLLVSTGELFF. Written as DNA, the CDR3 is TGTGCCACCTCCTTACTAGTCTCTACCGGGGAGCTGTTTTTT. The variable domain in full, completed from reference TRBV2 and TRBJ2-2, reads EPEVTQTPSHQVTQMGQEVILRCVPISNHLYFYWYRQILGQKVEFLVSFYNNEISEKSEIFDDQFSVERPDGSNFTLKIRSTKLEDSAMYFCATSLLVSTGELFFGEGSRLTVL.

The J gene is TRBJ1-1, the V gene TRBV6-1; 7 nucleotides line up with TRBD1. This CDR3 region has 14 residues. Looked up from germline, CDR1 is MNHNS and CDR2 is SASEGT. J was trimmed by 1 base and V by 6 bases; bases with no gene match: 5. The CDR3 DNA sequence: TGTGCCAGCAGGAGACAGGGCGGGAACACTGAAGCTTTCTTT. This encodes CASRRQGGNTEAFF.

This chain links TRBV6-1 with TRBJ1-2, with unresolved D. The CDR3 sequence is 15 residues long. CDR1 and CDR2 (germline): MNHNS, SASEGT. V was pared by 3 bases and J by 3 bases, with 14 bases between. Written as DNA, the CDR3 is TGTGCCAGCAGTGAGCGGGTGTATTCGGACTATGGCTACACCTTC. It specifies CASSERVYSDYGYTF.

DNA for the CDR3: TGTGCCAGCAGCTTAGGACGGGCGGGGGAGGGTACGCAGTATTTT. Translated: CASSLGRAGEGTQYF. The chain uses TRBV13 and TRBJ2-3; 7 nucleotides line up with TRBD2. J was trimmed by 8 bases and V by 0 bases; bases with no gene match: 8. The CDR3 runs 15 residues. Germline CDR1 is PRHDT and CDR2 is FYEKMQ (reference sequence).

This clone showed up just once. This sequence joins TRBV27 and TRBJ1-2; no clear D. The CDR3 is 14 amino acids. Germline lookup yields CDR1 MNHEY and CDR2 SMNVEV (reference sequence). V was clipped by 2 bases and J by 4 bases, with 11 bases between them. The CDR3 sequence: CASSLSRPGYGYTF. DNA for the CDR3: TGTGCCAGCAGTTTAAGCAGGCCAGGCTATGGCTACACCTTC.

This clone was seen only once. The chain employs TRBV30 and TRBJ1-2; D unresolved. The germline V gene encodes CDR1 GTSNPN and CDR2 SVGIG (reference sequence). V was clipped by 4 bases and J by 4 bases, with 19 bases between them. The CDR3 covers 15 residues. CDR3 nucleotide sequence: TGTGCCTGGACCATAGTAGGACTGCCGAGCTATGGCTACACCTTC. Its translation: CAWTIVGLPSYGYTF. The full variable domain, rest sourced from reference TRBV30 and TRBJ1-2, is SQTIHQWPATLVQPVGSPLSLECTVEGTSNPNLYWYRQAAGRGLQLLFYSVGIGQISSEVPQNLSASRPQDRQFILSSKKLLLSDSGFYLCAWTIVGLPSYGYTFGSGTRLTVV.

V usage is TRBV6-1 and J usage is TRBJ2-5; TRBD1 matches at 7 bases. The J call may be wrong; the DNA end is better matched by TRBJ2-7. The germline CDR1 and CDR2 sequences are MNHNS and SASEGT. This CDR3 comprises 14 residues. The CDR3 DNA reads TGTGCCAGCAGTACCCTAGACAGGGATGACGAGCAGTACTTC. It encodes CASSTLDRDDEQYF.

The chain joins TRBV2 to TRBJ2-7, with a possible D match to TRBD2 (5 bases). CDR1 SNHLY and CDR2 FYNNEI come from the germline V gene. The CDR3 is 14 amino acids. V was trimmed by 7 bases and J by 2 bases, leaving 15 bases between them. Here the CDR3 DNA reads TGTGCCAGCATCCGGGGTGGGGATACCTACGAGCAGTACTTC. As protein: CASIRGGDTYEQYF.

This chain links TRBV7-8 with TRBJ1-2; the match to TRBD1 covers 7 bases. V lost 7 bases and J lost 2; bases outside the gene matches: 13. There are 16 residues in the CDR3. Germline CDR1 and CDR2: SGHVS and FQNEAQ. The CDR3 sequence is CASTEQGMTGNYGYTF. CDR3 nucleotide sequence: TGTGCCAGCACCGAACAGGGGATGACGGGAAACTATGGCTACACCTTC.

This chain's CDR3 is CASGARTGPYEQYF. The CDR3, as DNA: TGTGCTAGTGGTGCCAGGACAGGACCCTACGAGCAGTACTTC. The chain joins TRBV12-5 to TRBJ2-7, with 7 bases lining up with TRBD1. The germline gives CDR1 LGHNT, CDR2 FRNRAP. V gave up 5 bases and J gave up 2 bases; unmatched junction bases: 6. The length of the CDR3 is 14 residues.

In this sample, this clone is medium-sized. CDR3 protein: CASSPETDNTEAFF. CDR3 in DNA: TGTGCCAGCTCACCAGAGACAGATAACACTGAAGCTTTCTTT. This chain connects TRBV18 to TRBJ1-1; D is possibly TRBD1 (5 bases). This CDR3 comprises 14 residues. Germline V gene lookup returns CDR1 KGHSH and CDR2 LQKENI. The V end lost 2 bases, the J end lost 2 bases, and 9 bases lay between the germline ends.

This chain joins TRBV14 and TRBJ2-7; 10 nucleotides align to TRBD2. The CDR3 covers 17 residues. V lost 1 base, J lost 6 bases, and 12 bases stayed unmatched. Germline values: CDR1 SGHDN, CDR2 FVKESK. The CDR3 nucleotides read TGTGCCAGCAGCCAAGTTAAACTAGCGGGGACGAAGGCCGAGCAGTACTTC. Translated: CASSQVKLAGTKAEQYF.

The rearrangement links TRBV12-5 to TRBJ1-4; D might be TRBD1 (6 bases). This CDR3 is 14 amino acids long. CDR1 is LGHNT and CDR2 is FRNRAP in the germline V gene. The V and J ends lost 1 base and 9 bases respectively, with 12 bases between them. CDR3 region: CASGLGQADKKLFF. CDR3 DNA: TGTGCTAGTGGTTTGGGACAGGCGGATAAAAAACTGTTTTTT.

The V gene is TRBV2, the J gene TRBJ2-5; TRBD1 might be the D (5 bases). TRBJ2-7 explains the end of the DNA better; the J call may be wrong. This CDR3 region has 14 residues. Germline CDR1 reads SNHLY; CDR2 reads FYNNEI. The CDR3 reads CASSELQGPYEQYF. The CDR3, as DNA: TGTGCCAGCAGTGAATTGCAGGGTCCCTACGAGCAGTACTTC.

The CDR3 DNA reads TGTGCCAGCAGCCAAGATTCGGATGAGCAGTTCTTC. Its protein is CASSQDSDEQFF. This chain uses TRBV14 with TRBJ2-1; D unresolved. CDR3 length: 12 amino acids. V dropped 0 bases and J dropped 8 bases, with 5 bases sitting between them. CDR1 is SGHDN and CDR2 is FVKESK in the germline V gene.